The sequence of this T cell receptor beta chain was determined in a study of shared clonotypes between healthy human individuals. Here immunoSEQ multiplex PCR was the method, and the copy in TCRdb shows in-frame clones only, minus some. The repertoire has some 900,000 clones, about three quarters of them found once; the top ten carry approximately 1.5%. The CDR3 has 14 amino acids. The germline CDR1 and CDR2 sequences are SGHNT and YYREEE (reference sequence). Trimming removed 4 bases from V and 3 bases from J; junction bases left unmatched: 5. The sequence derives from a man aged 18 to 29 in good health. Input material: memory CD4+ T cells sorted from blood. The sample's subset: CD45RA-negative fraction. This chain joins TRBV5-4 and TRBJ2-7; 9 bases are shared with TRBD1. The CDR3 coding sequence is TGTGCCAGCAGCGGGGGACAGGGAAACTACGAGCAGTACTTC. Translating gives CASSGGQGNYEQYF. Based on the CDR3 plus reference TRBV5-4 and TRBJ2-7, the full variable domain is ETGVTQSPTHLIKTRGQQVTLRCSSQSGHNTVSWYQQALGQGPQFIFQYYREEENGRGNFPPRFSGLQFPNYSSELNVNALELDDSALYLCASSGGQGNYEQYFGPGTRLTVT.